This TCR beta chain was sequenced in a study of cytomegalovirus exposure and HLA in healthy donors. Notes on the study in general: The CMV antigen specificity of a few CMV-associated chains was confirmed through in vitro analysis. Accurate HLA-A and HLA-B prediction from TCR beta sequences was reported for most subjects. Reportedly, cytomegalovirus status was diagnosed with high sensitivity and specificity.

Only one count was recorded for this clone. The antigen is not known. Germline V gene data show CDR1 as SQVTM and CDR2 as ANQGSEA. V was cut by 1 base and J by 2 bases, with 24 bases left in between. The CDR3 runs 19 residues. Primers: 60 Vbeta forward and 13 Jbeta reverse. The data were produced by immunoSEQ multiplex PCR, yet TCRdb's version contains in-frame clones alone and is incomplete. The sample has 210,000 or so clones; approximately 84% are singletons. The source is a woman aged 35 to 49 in good health and CMV-seronegative. Sequencing was carried out using PBMCs. The rearrangement uses TRBV29-1 and TRBJ2-1, with D possibly being TRBD1 (6 bases). CDR3 nucleotides: TGCAGCGTTGAAGGGGAGACAGGTAGAACCTCTCTCGCCTACAATGAGCAGTTCTTC. Encoded protein: CSVEGETGRTSLAYNEQFF.